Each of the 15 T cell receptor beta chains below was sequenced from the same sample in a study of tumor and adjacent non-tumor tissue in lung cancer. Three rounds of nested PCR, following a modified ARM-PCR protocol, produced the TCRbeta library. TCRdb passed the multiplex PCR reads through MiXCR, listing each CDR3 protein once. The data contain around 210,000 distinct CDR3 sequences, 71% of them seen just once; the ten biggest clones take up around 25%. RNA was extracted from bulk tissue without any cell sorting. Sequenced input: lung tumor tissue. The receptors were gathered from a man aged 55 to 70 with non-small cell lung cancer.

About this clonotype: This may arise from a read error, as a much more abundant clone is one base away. CDR3 nucleotides: TGCAGTGCTAGTGGGTTTGGTAGAGGGGGGACAGATACGCAGTATTTT. This sequence encodes CSASGFGRGGTDTQYF. This chain uses TRBV20-1 with TRBJ2-3; possibly TRBD1 or TRBD2 for D (6 bases each). With 3 bases removed from V and 3 bases from J, the gap between germline ends came to 19 bases. The CDR3 length is 16 residues. CDR1 is DFQATT and CDR2 is SNEGSKA in the germline V gene (reference sequence).

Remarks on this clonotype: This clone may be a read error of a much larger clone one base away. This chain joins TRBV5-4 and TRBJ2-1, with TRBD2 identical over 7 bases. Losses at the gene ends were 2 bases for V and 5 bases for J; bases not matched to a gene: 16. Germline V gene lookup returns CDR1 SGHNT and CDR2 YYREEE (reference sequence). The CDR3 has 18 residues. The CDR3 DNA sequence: TGTGCCAGCAGCTTAACTGGGACTAACGGGAGGATTCACAATGAGCAGTTCTTC. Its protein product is CASSLTGTNGRIHNEQFF.

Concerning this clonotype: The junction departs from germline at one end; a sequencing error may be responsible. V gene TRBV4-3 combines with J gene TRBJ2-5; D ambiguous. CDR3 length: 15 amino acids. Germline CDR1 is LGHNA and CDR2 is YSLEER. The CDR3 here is CAISQVVGGQETQYF. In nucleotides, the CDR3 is TGCGCCATCAGCCAAGTTGTGGGTGGACAAGAGACCCAGTACTTC.

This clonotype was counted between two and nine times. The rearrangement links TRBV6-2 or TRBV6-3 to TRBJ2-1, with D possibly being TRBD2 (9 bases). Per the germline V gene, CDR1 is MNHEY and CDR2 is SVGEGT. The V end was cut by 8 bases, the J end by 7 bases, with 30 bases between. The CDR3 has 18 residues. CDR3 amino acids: CASQPGQGRGSGSNEQFF. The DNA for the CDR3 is TGTGCCAGCCAGCCAGGACAGGGACGAGGTAGCGGGAGTAATGAGCAGTTCTTC.

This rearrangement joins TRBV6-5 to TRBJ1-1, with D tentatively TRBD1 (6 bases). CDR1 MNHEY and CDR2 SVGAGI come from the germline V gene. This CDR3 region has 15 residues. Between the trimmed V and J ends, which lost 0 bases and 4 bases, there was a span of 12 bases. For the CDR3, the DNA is TGTGCCAGCAGTTACTCGGGCGGGGGCGGCACTGAAGCTTTCTTT. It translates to CASSYSGGGGTEAFF.

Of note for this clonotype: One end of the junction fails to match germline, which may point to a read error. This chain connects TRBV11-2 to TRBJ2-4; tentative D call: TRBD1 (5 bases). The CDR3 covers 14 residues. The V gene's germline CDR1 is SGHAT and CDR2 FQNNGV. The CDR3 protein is CTSRPDRAKNIQYF. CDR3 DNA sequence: TGTACCAGCAGACCCGACAGAGCCAAAAACATTCAGTACTTC.

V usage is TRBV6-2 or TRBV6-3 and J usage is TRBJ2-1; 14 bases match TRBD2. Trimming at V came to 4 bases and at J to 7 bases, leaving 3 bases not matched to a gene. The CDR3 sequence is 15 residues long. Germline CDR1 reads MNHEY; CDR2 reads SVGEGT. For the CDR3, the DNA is TGTGCCAGCAGTTGGGGACTAGCGGGAGAGAATGAGCAGTTCTTC. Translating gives CASSWGLAGENEQFF.

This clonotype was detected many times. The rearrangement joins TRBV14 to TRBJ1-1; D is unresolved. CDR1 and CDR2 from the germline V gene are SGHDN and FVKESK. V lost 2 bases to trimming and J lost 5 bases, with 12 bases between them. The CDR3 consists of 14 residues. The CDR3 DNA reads TGTGCCAGCAGCCAATTAATGGGTTTAACTGAAGCTTTCTTT. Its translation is CASSQLMGLTEAFF.

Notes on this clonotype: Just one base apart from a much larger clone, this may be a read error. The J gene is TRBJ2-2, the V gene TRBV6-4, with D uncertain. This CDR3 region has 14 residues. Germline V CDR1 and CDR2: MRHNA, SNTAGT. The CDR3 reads CANSASPGNGELFF. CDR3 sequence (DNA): TGTGCCAACAGTGCCTCCCCTGGAAATGGGGAGCTGTTTTTT.

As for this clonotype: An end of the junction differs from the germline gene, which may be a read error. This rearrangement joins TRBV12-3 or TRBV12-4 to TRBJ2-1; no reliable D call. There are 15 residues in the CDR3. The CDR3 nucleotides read TGTGCCAGCAGTTTAGGGTCTGGCTCCTACAATGAGCAGATCTTC. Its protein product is CASSLGSGSYNEQIF.

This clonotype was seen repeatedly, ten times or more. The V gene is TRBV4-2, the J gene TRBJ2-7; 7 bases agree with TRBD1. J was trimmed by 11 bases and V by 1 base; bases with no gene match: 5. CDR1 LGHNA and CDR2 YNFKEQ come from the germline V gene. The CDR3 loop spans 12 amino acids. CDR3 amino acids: CASSQGGTVKYF. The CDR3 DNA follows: TGTGCCAGCAGCCAAGGAGGGACAGTAAAGTACTTC.

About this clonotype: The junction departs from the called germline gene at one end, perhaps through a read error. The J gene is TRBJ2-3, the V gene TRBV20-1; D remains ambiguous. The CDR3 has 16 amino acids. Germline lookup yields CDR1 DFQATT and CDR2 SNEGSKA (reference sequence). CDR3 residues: CIASDMFTINTDTQFF. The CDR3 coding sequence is TGCATTGCTAGTGATATGTTTACGATTAACACAGATACGCAGTTTTTT.

The CDR3 spells CASSRQGRGTEAFF. DNA for the CDR3: TGTGCCAGTAGCCGACAGGGAAGGGGCACTGAAGCTTTCTTT. The chain uses TRBV19 and TRBJ1-1, with TRBD1 matching 7 bases. V was clipped by 6 bases and J by 4 bases; unmatched bases: 8. This CDR3 has 14 amino acids. Germline CDR1 reads LNHDA; CDR2 reads SQIVND (reference sequence).

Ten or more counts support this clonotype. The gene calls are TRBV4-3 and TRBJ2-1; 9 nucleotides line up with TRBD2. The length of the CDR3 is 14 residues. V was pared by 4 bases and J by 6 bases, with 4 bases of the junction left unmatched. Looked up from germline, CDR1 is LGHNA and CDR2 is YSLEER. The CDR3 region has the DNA TGCGCCAGCAGCCCCGCGGGGGGGCTCAATGAGCAGTTCTTC. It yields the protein CASSPAGGLNEQFF.

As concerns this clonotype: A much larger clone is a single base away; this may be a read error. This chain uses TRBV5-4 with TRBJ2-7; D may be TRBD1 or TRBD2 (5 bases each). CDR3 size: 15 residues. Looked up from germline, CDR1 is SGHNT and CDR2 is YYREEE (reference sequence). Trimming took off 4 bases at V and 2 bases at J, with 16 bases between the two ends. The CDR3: CASSRQQEATYEQYF. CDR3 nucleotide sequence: TGTGCCAGCAGCCGTCAACAGGAGGCGACCTACGAGCAGTACTTC.